The clone carrying this T cell receptor (delta chain) was counted only a few times. The TCRdb protein comes from a much larger clone and disagrees with this DNA's translation at residue 4, likely due to a read error; the protein given here is derived from the DNA. The sample originates from a study of gamma-delta chains in newborns, infants, children. As for the study in general: Polyclonal expansion of innate γδ T cells after birth follows microbial exposure.

The germline gives CDR1 GEAIGNYY, CDR2 EKD. The CDR3 spans 16 residues. The junction had 7 bases not matched to a gene; V was cut back by 5 bases and J by 4 bases. TCRdb re-called clones from the reads using CATT. The sample lists about 7,100 delta-chain clones; under 0.75% were seen once. Sample: blood. The rearrangement uses TRDV2 and TRDJ2; 12 nucleotides align to TRDD3. This sequence was found in a child who was a newborn, infant or young child, either healthy, febrile or measles-vaccinated (not recorded which). This CDR3 reads CACGTLGDTSTAQLFF. Written as DNA, the CDR3 is TGTGCCTGTGGCACACTGGGGGATACTTCGACAGCACAACTCTTCTTT.